This T cell receptor (beta chain) stems from a study of blood T cells in healthy people across ages. Study results and caveats: Both higher diversity and more naive CD4+ cells marked long-lived donors when set against aged donors. Unsorted PBMCs blocked a conclusive comparison of naive and antigen-experienced cells.

Note on this clonotype: Antigen unknown.

Together with a sample-barcoded 5' primer, a J-beta primer mix was included in a second PCR lasting roughly 6 to 12 cycles. TCRdb redid the calling of the 5' RACE reads with MiXCR, one entry per CDR3 protein. The data show about 1 million distinct CDR3 sequences, less than 50% seen once. The CDR3 contains 13 residues. V shed 7 bases and J shed 4 bases, with 10 bases lying between them. Germline CDR1 is ENHRY and CDR2 is SYGVKD. The sequence was obtained from a woman aged 60-75 years in good health. V and J are TRBV10-3 and TRBJ2-2; a weak D match, TRBD2 (6 bases). The material sequenced was blood. The CDR3 region is CAINREPTGELFF. CDR3 nucleotide sequence: TGTGCCATCAACCGGGAGCCCACCGGGGAGCTGTTTTTT.